Following are 12 T cell receptor beta chains from one sample sequenced in a study of shared clonotypes between healthy human individuals. Naive CD8 isolation took CD45RO-negative cells positively selected for CCR7 and excluded terminally differentiated effector memory CD45RA+ cells. TCRdb's table, derived via immunoSEQ multiplex PCR, lists solely in-frame clones and lacks some. The sample has hundreds of thousands of clones; 90% to 97% are singletons. The sequencing sample was made of naive CD8+ T cells sorted from blood. These receptors all come from a woman in her thirties in good health.

The J gene is TRBJ1-2, the V gene TRBV4-1, with a tentative D call TRBD1 (6 bases). Per germline, CDR1 MGHRA and CDR2 YSYEKL. The CDR3 is made up of 16 amino acids. The V end lost 0 bases, the J end lost 3 bases, and 14 bases lay between the germline ends. DNA for the CDR3: TGCGCCAGCAGCCAAGATCATGCAGGGGAGCACTATGGCTACACCTTC. Translating gives CASSQDHAGEHYGYTF.

The chain joins TRBV9 to TRBJ1-2; D not resolved. CDR1 and CDR2 (germline): SGDLS, YYNGEE. This CDR3 is 12 amino acids long. V lost 4 bases, J lost 3 bases, and 7 bases lay in between. The CDR3 sequence is CASSSTHYGYTF. The CDR3 DNA reads as TGTGCCAGCAGCTCAACCCACTATGGCTACACCTTC.

The chain carries TRBV19 and TRBJ1-3, with D hard to call. Trimming cost V 3 bases and J 4 bases, with 13 bases left between them. The germline V gene has CDR1 LNHDA and CDR2 SQIVND (reference sequence). The CDR3 length is 15 residues. The CDR3 here is CASSIPSLDGNTIYF. The CDR3 region has the DNA TGTGCCAGTAGTATCCCCTCCCTGGACGGAAACACCATATATTTT.

The chain links TRBV7-6 to TRBJ2-7; 10 bases map to TRBD1. V was clipped by 8 bases and J by 4 bases; unmatched bases: 2. Germline CDR1 is SGHVS and CDR2 is FNYEAQ. The CDR3 runs to 12 residues. The CDR3 sequence: CASGDRGYEQYF. Here the CDR3 DNA reads TGTGCCAGCGGGGACAGGGGATACGAGCAGTACTTC.

The chain is built from TRBV2 and TRBJ2-5; D gene ambiguous. CDR1 is SNHLY, CDR2 FYNNEI, per germline. CDR3 size: 10 residues. Trimming stripped 5 bases from V and 4 bases from J, with 2 bases between. The CDR3 bases are TGTGCCAGCAGTCGAGAGACCCAGTACTTC. Translating it yields CASSRETQYF.

The chain links TRBV2 to TRBJ2-5, with D perhaps assigned TRBD1 or TRBD2 (6 bases each). V lost 4 bases, J lost 2 bases, and 17 bases lay in between. CDR1 and CDR2 (germline): SNHLY, FYNNEI. CDR3 length: 16 amino acids. The CDR3 spells CASSGRAHREQETQYF. The CDR3, as DNA: TGTGCCAGCAGTGGGAGGGCTCACAGGGAACAAGAGACCCAGTACTTC.

The chain combines TRBV27 with TRBJ2-7; D is unclear. The CDR3 runs 12 residues. CDR1 is MNHEY and CDR2 is SMNVEV in the germline V gene (reference sequence). Trimming took off 5 bases at V and 4 bases at J, with 9 bases between the two ends. The CDR3 is CASSPNFYEQYF. The DNA for the CDR3 is TGTGCCAGCAGTCCAAATTTTTACGAGCAGTACTTC.

The gene calls are TRBV11-2 and TRBJ2-1; D not certain. CDR1 is SGHAT and CDR2 is FQNNGV in the germline V gene. Trimming took off 5 bases at V and 6 bases at J, with 14 bases between the two ends. The CDR3 loop spans 14 amino acids. CDR3 amino acids: CASSLPYGVNEQFF. The DNA of the CDR3 is TGTGCCAGCAGCCTACCTTACGGAGTCAATGAGCAGTTCTTC.

The sample holds a few counts of this clone. V usage is TRBV13 and J usage is TRBJ2-2, with D uncertain. Looked up from germline, CDR1 is PRHDT and CDR2 is FYEKMQ (reference sequence). V shed 3 bases and J shed 4 bases, with 6 bases lying between them. CDR3 length: 13 residues. The CDR3 region is CASSFITTGELFF. In DNA, the CDR3 is TGTGCCAGCAGCTTCATTACCACCGGGGAGCTGTTTTTT.

This rearrangement joins TRBV13 to TRBJ2-3; D is ambiguous. The V gene's germline CDR1 is PRHDT and CDR2 FYEKMQ (reference sequence). V was pared by 5 bases and J by 3 bases, with 12 bases between. This CDR3 has 14 amino acids. This CDR3 reads CASSRSGRTDTQYF. The CDR3 nucleotides are TGTGCCAGCAGCCGATCTGGCCGGACAGATACGCAGTATTTT.

This chain connects TRBV27 to TRBJ1-2, with TRBD1 matching over 7 bases. The germline CDR1 and CDR2 sequences are MNHEY and SMNVEV (reference sequence). Trimming took 4 bases from V and 4 from J; bases not matched to a gene: 9. The CDR3 is 15 amino acids. The CDR3, as DNA: TGTGCCAGCAGTTCGGAATCCACAGGGGCCTATGGCTACACCTTC. The encoded protein is CASSSESTGAYGYTF.

The V and J genes are TRBV4-1 and TRBJ2-7, with 8 bases fitting TRBD1. This CDR3 has 16 amino acids. Germline V gene lookup returns CDR1 MGHRA and CDR2 YSYEKL. With V trimmed by 0 bases and J by 3 bases, 7 bases remained unmatched. CDR3 sequence (DNA): TGCGCCAGCAGCCAAGATCCGGGACAGGTAGGCTACGAGCAGTACTTC. Translation: CASSQDPGQVGYEQYF.